The clone carrying this T cell receptor (beta chain) has just a few counts. Its target is not known. The junction differs from germline at one of its ends, possibly a read error. TCRdb used MiXCR to reprocess the 5' RACE reads, holding one entry per CDR3 protein. The top ten hold 3.2% of the sample, which has 50,000 to 65,000 distinct CDR3 sequences, around 21% seen once. Cells sorted as Tregs were CD4+, CD25+ and CD127-/low. The CDR3 loop spans 14 amino acids. The V gene's germline CDR1 is SGHRS and CDR2 YFSETQ. The study's findings and limits: Greatest tumor Treg TCR overlap was with tumor naive CD4+ cells.

V usage is TRBV5-1 and J usage is TRBJ1-1, with D perhaps TRBD1 (6 bases). Sequencing was done on a sample of tumor-infiltrating Tregs sorted from the breast tumor. The source of this sequence is a female donor with breast cancer. For the CDR3, the DNA is TGCGCCAGCAGCTCGGGGGGCAGGAACACTGAAGCTCTCTTT. Protein: CASSSGGRNTEALF.